The present TCR beta chain was sequenced within a study of blood T cell repertoires in COVID-19. Study-level information: COVID-19 samples, acute and convalescent, were from the United States, Italy and Spain. PBMCs, B-cell-depleted T cells, or T cells provided the cDNA or gDNA that made up the material.

Some clones are missing from TCRdb's copy, which holds only in-frame ones; the method was immunoSEQ multiplex PCR. The top ten clones hold around 9.5% of a sample with a few hundred thousand clones, around nine tenths of them seen once. Regarding this clone: The same CDR3 can be traced to other DNA sequences in this sample.

Participant ages covered 18 to 89 years across 25 or so US areas. With V trimmed by 0 bases and J by 5 bases, 3 bases remained unmatched. This CDR3 has 15 residues. Germline V gene sequence: CDR1 SGHRS, CDR2 YFSETQ. This TCR was recovered from a middle-aged woman who had recovered from COVID-19. The J gene is TRBJ1-5, the V gene TRBV5-1; 9 bases agree with TRBD1. The sequenced sample was PBMCs or T cells enriched from blood (not recorded which). The CDR3 DNA reads TGCGCCAGCAGCTTGGAGGGACAGGGTTATCAGCCCCAGCATTTT. Its translation is CASSLEGQGYQPQHF.